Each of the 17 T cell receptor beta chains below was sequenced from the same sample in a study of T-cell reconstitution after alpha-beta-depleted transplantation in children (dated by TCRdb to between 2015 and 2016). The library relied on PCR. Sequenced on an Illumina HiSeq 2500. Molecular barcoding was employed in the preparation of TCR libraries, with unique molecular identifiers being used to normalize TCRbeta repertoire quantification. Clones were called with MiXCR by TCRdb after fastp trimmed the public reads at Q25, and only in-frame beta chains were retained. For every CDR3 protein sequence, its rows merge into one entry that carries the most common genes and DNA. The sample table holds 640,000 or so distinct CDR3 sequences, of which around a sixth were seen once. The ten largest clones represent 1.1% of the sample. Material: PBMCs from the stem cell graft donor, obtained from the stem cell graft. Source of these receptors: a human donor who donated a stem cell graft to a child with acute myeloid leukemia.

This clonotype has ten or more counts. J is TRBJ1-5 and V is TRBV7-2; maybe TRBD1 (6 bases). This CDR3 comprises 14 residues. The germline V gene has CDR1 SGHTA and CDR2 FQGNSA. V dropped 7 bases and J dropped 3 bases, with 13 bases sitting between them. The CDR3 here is CASTGGGFNQPQHF. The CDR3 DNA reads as TGTGCCAGCACCGGGGGGGGCTTCAATCAGCCCCAGCATTTT.

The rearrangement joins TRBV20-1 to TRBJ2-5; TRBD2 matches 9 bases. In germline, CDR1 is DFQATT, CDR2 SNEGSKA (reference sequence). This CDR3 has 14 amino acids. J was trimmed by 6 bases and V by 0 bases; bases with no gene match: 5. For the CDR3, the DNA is TGCAGTGCTAGAGAAGCTAGCGGGGTAAAGACCCAGTACTTC. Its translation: CSAREASGVKTQYF.

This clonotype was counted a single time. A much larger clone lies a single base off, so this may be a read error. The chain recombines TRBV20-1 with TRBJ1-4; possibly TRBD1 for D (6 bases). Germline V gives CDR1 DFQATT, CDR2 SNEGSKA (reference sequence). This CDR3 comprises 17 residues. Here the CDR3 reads CCASTAGQPATNEKLFF. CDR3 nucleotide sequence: TGCTGTGCTAGTACGGCAGGACAGCCGGCAACTAATGAAAAACTGTTTTTT.

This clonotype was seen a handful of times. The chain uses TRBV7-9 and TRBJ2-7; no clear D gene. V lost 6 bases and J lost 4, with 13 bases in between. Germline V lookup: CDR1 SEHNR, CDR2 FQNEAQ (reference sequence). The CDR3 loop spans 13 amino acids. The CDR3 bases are TGTGCCAGCAGGGCCGACACCTCTTACGAGCAGTACTTC. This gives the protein CASRADTSYEQYF.

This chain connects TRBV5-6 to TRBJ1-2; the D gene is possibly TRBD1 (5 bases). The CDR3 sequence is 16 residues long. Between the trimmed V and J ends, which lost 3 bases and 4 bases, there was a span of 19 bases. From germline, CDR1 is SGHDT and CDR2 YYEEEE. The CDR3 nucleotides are TGTGCCAGCAGCTGGGGGGTCGAAGGAATTGGCTATGGCTACACCTTC. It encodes CASSWGVEGIGYGYTF.

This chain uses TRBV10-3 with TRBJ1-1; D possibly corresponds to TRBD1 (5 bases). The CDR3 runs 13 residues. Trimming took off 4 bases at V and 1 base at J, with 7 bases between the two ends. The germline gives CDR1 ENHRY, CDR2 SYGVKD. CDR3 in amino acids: CAISAQGNTEAFF. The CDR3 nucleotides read TGTGCCATCAGTGCCCAGGGGAACACTGAAGCTTTCTTT.

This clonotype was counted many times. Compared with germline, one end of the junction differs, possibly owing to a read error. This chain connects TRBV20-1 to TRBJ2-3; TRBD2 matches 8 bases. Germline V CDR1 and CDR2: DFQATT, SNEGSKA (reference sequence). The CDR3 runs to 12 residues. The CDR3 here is CSAGGAPETQYF. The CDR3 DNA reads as TGCAGTGCCGGGGGGGCCCCAGAGACGCAGTATTTT.

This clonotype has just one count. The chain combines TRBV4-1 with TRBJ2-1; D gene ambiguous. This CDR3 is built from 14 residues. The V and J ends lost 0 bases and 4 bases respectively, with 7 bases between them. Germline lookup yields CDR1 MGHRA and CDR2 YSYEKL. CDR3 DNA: TGCGCCAGCAGCCAAGATCCGGATTACAATGAGCAGTTCTTC. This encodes CASSQDPDYNEQFF.

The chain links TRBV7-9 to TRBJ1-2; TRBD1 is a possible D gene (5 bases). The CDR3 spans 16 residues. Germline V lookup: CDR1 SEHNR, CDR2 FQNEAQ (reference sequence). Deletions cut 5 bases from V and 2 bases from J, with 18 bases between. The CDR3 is CASSPTGAAKNYGYTF. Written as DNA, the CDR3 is TGTGCCAGCAGCCCCACCGGGGCAGCCAAGAACTATGGCTACACCTTC.

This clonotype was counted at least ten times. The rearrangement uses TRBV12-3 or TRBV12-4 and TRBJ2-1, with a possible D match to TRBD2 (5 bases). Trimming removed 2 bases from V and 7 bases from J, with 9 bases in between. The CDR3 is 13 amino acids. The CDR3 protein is CASSLRLANEQFF. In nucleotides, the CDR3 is TGTGCCAGCAGTTTACGGCTAGCAAATGAGCAGTTCTTC.

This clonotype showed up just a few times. This CDR3 is CASGGPGGCHEQYV. The CDR3, as DNA: TGCGCCAGCGGAGGGCCTGGGGGCTGTCACGAGCAGTACGTC. The V call is TRBV5-1, the J call TRBJ2-7, with D tentatively TRBD1 or TRBD2 (6 bases each). Trimming took off 7 bases at V and 5 bases at J, with 19 bases between the two ends. This CDR3 contains 14 residues. Per the germline V gene, CDR1 is SGHRS and CDR2 is YFSETQ.

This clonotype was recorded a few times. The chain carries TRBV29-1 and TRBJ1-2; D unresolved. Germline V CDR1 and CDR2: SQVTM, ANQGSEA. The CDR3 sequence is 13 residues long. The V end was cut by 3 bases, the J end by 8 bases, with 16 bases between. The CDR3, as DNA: TGCAGCGTTGATTCGATAAGGGATCGGGGCTACACCTTC. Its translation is CSVDSIRDRGYTF.

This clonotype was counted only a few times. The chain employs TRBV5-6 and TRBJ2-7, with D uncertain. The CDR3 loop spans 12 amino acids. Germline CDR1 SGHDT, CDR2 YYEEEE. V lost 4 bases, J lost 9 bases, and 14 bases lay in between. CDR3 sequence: CASSLGSSAQYV. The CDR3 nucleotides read TGTGCCAGCAGCCTAGGGTCCTCCGCGCAGTACGTC.

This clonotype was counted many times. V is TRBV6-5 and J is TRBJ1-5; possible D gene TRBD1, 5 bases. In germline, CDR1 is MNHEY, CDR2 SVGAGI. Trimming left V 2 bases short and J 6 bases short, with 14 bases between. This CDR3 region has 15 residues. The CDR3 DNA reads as TGTGCCAGCAGTTACGCGGGAGGGGATGGTCAGCCCCAGCATTTT. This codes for CASSYAGGDGQPQHF.

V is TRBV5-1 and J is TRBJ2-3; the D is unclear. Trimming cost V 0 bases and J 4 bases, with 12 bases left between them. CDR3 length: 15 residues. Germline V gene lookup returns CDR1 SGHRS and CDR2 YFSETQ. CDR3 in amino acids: CASSLENRFSDTQYF. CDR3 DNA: TGCGCCAGCAGCTTGGAGAACAGATTTTCAGATACGCAGTATTTT.

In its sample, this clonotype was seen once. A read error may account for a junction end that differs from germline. The CDR3 region has the DNA TGTGCCAGCAGCTTATATACCCGGGACACTGACGCTTTCTTT. It translates to CASSLYTRDTDAFF. This chain joins TRBV7-2 and TRBJ1-1; weak D call: TRBD1 (6 bases). The germline V gene has CDR1 SGHTA and CDR2 FQGNSA. This CDR3 contains 14 residues. Full variable domain (missing parts from reference TRBV7-2 and TRBJ1-1): GAGVSQSPSNKVTEKGKDVELRCDPISGHTALYWYRQSLGQGLEFLIYFQGNSAPDKSGLPSDRFSAERTGGSVSTLTIQRTQQEDSAVYLCASSLYTRDTDAFFGQGTRLTVV.

CDR3: CASSERWTGRSGYTF. In DNA form, the CDR3 reads TGTGCCAGCAGCGAGAGATGGACAGGGAGGAGCGGCTACACCTTC. The chain uses TRBV7-8 and TRBJ1-2; 8 bases are shared with TRBD1. CDR3 size: 15 residues. The V segment lost 5 bases and the J segment 8 bases; nucleotides outside the gene matches: 13. CDR1 SGHVS and CDR2 FQNEAQ come from the germline V gene.